The clone carrying this T cell receptor beta chain was seen repeatedly, ten times or more. Its cognate antigen is unknown. Germline assignment: CDR1 SGHRS and CDR2 YFSETQ. After removal of 4 bases from V and 8 bases from J, the junction contained 13 bases not matched to a gene. CDR3 length equals 16 residues. This sample was included in a study of Graves' ophthalmopathy and Graves' hyperthyroidism. Study as a whole: The blood sample was drawn at first diagnosis and before any treatment.

Certain patients, namely those with other autoimmune diseases, uncontrolled infections, pregnancy or lactation, were excluded. Findings and limits, study-wide: The model forecast ophthalmopathy progression, reaching roughly 70% sensitivity and approximately 79% specificity.

As the template, RNA transcripts were used to amplify TCR beta CDR3 regions. HTBI-primed first-round RT-PCR preceded second-round multiplex PCR. TCRdb reprocessed the multiplex PCR reads via MiXCR and lists one record per CDR3 protein. The sample holds 150,000 or so distinct CDR3 sequences; approximately 38% are singletons and the top ten take less than 6%. Sequencing was carried out using peripheral blood. The TCR originated in a woman in her thirties or forties with Graves' ophthalmopathy. The chain links TRBV5-1 to TRBJ2-2; TRBD1 matches 8 bases. CDR3 protein: CASSPGSTGVFGELFF. In DNA form, the CDR3 reads TGCGCCAGCAGCCCCGGATCGACAGGGGTTTTTGGGGAGCTGTTTTTT.